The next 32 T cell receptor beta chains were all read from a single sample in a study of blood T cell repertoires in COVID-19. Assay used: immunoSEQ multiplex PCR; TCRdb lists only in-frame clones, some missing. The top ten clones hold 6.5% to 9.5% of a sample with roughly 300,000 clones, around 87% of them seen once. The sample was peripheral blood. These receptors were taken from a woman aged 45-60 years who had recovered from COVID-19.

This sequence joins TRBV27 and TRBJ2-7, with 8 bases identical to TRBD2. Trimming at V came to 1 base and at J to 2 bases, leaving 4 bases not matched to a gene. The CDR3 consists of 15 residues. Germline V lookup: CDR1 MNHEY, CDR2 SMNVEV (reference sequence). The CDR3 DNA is TGTGCCAGCAGTTTATTCTCCGGGAGGGCCTACGAGCAGTACTTC. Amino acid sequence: CASSLFSGRAYEQYF.

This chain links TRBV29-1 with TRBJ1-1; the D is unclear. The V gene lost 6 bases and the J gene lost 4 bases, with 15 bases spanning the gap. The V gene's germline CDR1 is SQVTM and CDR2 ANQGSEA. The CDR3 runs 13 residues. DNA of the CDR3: TGCAGCGTCGGGAGGGTATTGGGCACTGAAGCTTTCTTT. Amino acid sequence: CSVGRVLGTEAFF.

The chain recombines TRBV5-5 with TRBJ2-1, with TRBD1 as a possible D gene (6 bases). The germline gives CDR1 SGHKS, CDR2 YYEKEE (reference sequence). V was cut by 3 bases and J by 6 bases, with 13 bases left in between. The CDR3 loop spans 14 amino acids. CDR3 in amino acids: CASSSWTEFNEQFF. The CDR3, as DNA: TGTGCCAGCAGCTCCTGGACAGAGTTCAATGAGCAGTTCTTC.

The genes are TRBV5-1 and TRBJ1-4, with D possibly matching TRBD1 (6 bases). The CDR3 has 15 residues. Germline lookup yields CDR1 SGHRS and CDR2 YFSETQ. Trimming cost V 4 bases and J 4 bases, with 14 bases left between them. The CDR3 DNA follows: TGCGCCAGCAGCCCTAGAACAGGGTTTAATGAAAAACTGTTTTTT. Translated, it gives CASSPRTGFNEKLFF.

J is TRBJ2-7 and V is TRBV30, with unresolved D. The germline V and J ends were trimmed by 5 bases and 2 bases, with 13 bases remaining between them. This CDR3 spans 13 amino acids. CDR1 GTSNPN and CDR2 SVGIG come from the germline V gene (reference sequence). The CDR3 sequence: CAWATYPTYEQYF. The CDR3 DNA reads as TGTGCCTGGGCGACTTACCCGACCTACGAGCAGTACTTC.

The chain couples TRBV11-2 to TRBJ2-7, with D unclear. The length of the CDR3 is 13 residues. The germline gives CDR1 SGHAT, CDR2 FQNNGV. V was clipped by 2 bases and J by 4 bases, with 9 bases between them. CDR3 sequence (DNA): TGTGCCAGCAGCTTACCGCAGGATTACGAGCAGTACTTC. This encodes CASSLPQDYEQYF. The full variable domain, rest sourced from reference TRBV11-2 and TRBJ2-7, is EAGVAQSPRYKIIEKRQSVAFWCNPISGHATLYWYQQILGQGPKLLIQFQNNGVVDDSQLPKDRFSAERLKGVDSTLKIQPAKLEDSAVYLCASSLPQDYEQYFGPGTRLTVT.

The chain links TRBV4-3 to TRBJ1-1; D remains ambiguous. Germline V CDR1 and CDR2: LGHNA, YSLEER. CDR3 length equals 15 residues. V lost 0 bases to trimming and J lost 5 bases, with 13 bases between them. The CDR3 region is CASSQDRPGRTEAFF. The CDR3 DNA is TGCGCCAGCAGCCAAGACCGGCCGGGAAGGACTGAAGCTTTCTTT.

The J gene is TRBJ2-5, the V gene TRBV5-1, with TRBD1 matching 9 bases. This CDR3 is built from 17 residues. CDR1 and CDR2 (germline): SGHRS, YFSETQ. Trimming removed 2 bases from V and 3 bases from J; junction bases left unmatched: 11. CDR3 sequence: CASSLPLQGAGEETQYF. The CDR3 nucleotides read TGCGCCAGCAGCTTACCACTACAGGGGGCGGGAGAAGAGACCCAGTACTTC.

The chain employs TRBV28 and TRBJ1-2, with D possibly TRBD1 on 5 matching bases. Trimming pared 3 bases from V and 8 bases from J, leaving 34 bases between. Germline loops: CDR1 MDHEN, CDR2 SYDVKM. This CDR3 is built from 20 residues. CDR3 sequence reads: CASSFRNWGVPQRNYGGYTF. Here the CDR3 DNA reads TGTGCCAGCAGTTTCCGTAACTGGGGCGTCCCCCAACGTAACTATGGAGGCTACACCTTC.

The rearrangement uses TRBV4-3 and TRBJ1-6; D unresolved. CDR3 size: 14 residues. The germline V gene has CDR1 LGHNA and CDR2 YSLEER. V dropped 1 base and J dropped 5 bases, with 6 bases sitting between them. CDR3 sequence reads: CASSQGRNNSPLHF. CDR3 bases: TGCGCCAGCAGCCAAGGCAGAAATAATTCACCCCTCCACTTT.

The CDR3 nucleotides read TGTGCCAGCATCACAGGGAAGGATCAGCCCCAGCATTTT. Its protein is CASITGKDQPQHF. This sequence joins TRBV6-5 and TRBJ1-5; possible D gene TRBD1, 6 bases. Germline CDR1 MNHEY, CDR2 SVGAGI. V lost 7 bases, J lost 5 bases, and 12 bases lay in between. The CDR3 has 13 amino acids.

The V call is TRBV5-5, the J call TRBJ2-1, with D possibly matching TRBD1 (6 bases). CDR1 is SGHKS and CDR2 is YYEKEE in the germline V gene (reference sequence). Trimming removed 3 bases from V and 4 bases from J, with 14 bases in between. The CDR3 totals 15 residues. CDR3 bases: TGTGCCAGCAGCTCCTCAGGGGAACCATACAATGAGCAGTTCTTC. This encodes CASSSSGEPYNEQFF. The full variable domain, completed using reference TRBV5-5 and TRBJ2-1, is DAGVTQSPTHLIKTRGQQVTLRCSPISGHKSVSWYQQVLGQGPQFIFQYYEKEERGRGNFPDRFSARQFPNYSSELNVNALLLGDSALYLCASSSSGEPYNEQFFGPGTRLTVL.

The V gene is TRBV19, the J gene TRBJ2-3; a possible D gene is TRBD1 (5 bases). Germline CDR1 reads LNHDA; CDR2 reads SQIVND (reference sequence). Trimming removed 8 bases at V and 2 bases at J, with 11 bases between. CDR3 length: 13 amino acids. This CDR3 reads CASLDTNTDTQYF. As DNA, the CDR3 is TGTGCCAGTCTGGACACTAACACAGATACGCAGTATTTT.

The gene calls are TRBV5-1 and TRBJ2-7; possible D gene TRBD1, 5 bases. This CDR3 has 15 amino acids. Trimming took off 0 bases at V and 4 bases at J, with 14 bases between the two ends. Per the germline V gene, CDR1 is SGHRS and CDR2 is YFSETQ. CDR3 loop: CASSLARQSEYEQYF. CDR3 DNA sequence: TGCGCCAGCAGCTTGGCGCGACAGTCGGAGTACGAGCAGTACTTC. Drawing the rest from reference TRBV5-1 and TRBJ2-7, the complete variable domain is KAGVTQTPRYLIKTRGQQVTLSCSPISGHRSVSWYQQTPGQGLQFLFEYFSETQRNKGNFPGRFSGRQFSNSRSEMNVSTLELGDSALYLCASSLARQSEYEQYFGPGTRLTVT.

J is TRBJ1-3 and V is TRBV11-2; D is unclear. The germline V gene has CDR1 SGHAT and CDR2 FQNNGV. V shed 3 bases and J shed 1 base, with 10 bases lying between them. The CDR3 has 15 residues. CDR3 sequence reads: CASSLSPGSGNTIYF. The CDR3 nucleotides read TGTGCCAGCAGCTTGTCCCCCGGGTCTGGAAACACCATATATTTT.

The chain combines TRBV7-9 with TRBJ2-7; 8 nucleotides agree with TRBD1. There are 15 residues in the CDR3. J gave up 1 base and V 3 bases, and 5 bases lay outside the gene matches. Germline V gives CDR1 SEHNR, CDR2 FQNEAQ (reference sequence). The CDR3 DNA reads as TGTGCCAGCAGCTTTGGACAGGGATATTCCTACGAGCAGTACTTC. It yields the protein CASSFGQGYSYEQYF.

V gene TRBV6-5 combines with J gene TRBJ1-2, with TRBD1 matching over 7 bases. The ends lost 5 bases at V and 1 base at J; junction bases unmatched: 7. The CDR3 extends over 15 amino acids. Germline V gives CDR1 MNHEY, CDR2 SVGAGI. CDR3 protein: CASSNPHRGNYGYTF. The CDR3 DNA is TGTGCCAGCAGTAATCCCCACAGGGGTAACTATGGCTACACCTTC.

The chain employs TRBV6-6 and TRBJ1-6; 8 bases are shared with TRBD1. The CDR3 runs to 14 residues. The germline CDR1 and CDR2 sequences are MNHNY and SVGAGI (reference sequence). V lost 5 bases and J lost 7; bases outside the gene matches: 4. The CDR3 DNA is TGTGCCAGCAGTCCAGACAGGGGAAATTCACCCCTCCACTTT. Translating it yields CASSPDRGNSPLHF.

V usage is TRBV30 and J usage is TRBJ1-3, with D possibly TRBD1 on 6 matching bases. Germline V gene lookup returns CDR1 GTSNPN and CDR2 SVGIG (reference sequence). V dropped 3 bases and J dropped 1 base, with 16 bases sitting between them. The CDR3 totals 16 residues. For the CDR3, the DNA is TGTGCCTGGAGGGCAGGGGCGTTATGGTCTGGAAACACCATATATTTT. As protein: CAWRAGALWSGNTIYF.

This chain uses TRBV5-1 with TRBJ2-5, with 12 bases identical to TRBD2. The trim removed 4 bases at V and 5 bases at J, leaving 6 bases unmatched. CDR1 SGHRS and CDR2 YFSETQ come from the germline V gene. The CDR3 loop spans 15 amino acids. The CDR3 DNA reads TGCGCCAGCAGCACCGGGACTAGCGGGTCGGAGACCCAGTACTTC. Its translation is CASSTGTSGSETQYF.

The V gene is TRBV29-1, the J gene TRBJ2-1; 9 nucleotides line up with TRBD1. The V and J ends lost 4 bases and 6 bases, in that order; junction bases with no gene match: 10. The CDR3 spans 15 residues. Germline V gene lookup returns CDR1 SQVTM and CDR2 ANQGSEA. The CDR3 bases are TGCAGCGTTGCTACCGGGACAGGGATCGTCAATGAGCAGTTCTTC. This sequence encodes CSVATGTGIVNEQFF.

CDR3 nucleotide sequence: TGTGCCAGTACGACATCAGGGTTGGGCTCTAGCAATCAGCCCCAGCATTTT. Its translation is CASTTSGLGSSNQPQHF. V usage is TRBV19 and J usage is TRBJ1-5, with D perhaps matching TRBD1 (5 bases). V lost 7 bases and J lost 0, with 19 bases in between. CDR1 LNHDA and CDR2 SQIVND come from the germline V gene (reference sequence). The CDR3 contains 17 residues.

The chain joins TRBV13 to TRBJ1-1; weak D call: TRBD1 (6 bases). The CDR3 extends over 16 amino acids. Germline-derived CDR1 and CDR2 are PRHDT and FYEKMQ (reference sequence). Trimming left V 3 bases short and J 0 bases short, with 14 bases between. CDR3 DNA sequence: TGTGCCAGCAGCTTGAGGACAGCCCTTTTGAACACTGAAGCTTTCTTT. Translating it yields CASSLRTALLNTEAFF.

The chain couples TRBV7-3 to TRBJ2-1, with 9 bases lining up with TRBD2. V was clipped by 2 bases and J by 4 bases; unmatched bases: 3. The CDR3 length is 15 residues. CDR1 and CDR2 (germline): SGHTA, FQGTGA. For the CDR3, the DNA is TGTGCCAGCAGCTTACGACTAGCGGTATACAATGAGCAGTTCTTC. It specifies CASSLRLAVYNEQFF.

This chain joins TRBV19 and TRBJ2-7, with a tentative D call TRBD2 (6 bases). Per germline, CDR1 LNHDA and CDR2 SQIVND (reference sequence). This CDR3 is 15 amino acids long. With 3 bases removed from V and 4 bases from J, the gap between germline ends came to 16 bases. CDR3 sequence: CASSISPGVEYEQYF. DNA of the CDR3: TGTGCCAGTAGTATTTCCCCGGGAGTAGAGTACGAGCAGTACTTC.

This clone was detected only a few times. This CDR3 reads CASSLGQAEWTDTQYF. As DNA, the CDR3 is TGTGCCAGCAGCCTGGGACAGGCGGAATGGACAGATACGCAGTATTTT. The chain has TRBV6-2 or TRBV6-3 and TRBJ2-3; TRBD1 matches 8 bases. The CDR3 has 16 amino acids. Per germline, CDR1 MNHEY and CDR2 SVGEGT. V lost 6 bases, J lost 3 bases, and 11 bases stayed unmatched.

The CDR3 reads CASSLTGDGEQYF. CDR3 coding DNA: TGTGCCAGCAGCCTGACAGGGGACGGCGAGCAGTACTTC. This chain uses TRBV2 with TRBJ2-7; 8 positions match TRBD1. There are 13 residues in the CDR3. The V segment lost 6 bases and the J segment 6 bases; nucleotides outside the gene matches: 7. CDR1 SNHLY and CDR2 FYNNEI come from the germline V gene.

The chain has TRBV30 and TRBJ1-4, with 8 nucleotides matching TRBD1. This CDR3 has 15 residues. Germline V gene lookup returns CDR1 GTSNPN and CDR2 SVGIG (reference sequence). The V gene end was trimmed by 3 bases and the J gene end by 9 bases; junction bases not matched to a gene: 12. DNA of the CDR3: TGTGCCTGGAGAAATCCCGGGACAGGTGGGCAAAAACTGTTTTTT. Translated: CAWRNPGTGGQKLFF.

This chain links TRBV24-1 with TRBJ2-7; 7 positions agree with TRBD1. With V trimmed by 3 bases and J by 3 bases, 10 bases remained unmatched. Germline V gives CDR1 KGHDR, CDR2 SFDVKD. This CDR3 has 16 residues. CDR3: CATSDGLRDSSYEQYF. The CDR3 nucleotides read TGTGCCACCAGTGATGGCCTACGGGACAGTAGCTACGAGCAGTACTTC.

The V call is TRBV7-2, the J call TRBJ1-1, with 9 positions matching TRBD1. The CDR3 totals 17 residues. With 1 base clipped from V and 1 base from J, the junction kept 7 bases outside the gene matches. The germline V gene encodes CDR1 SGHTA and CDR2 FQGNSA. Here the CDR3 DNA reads TGTGCCAGCAGCTTAGGAGGGACAGGGTACTGGAACACTGAAGCTTTCTTT. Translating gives CASSLGGTGYWNTEAFF.

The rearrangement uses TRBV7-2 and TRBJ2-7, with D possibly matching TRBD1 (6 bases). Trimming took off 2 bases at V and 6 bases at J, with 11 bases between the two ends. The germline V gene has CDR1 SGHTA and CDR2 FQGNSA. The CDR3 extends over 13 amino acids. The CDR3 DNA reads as TGTGCCAGCAGCTTATACAGGGAAGGCGAGCAGTACTTC. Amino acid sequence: CASSLYREGEQYF.

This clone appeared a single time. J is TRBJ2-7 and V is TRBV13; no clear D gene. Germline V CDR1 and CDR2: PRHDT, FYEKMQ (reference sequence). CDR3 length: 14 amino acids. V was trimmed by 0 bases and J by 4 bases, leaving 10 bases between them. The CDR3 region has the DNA TGTGCCAGCAGCTTAGGCCTACCTCTATACGAGCAGTACTTC. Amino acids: CASSLGLPLYEQYF.